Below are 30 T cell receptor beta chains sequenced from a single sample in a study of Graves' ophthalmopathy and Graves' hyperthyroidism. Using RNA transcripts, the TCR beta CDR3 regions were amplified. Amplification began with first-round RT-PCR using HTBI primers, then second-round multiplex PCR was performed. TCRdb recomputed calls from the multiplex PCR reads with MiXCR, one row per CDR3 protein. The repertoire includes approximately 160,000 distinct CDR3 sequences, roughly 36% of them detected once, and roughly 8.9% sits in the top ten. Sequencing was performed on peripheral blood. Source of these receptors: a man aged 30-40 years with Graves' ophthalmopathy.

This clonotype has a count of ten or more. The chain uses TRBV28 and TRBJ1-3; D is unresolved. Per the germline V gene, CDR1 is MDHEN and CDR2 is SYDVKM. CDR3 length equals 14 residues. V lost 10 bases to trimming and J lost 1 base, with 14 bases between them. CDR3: CAIRAGLSGNTIYF. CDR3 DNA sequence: TGTGCCATTCGCGCCGGGCTATCTGGAAACACCATATATTTT.

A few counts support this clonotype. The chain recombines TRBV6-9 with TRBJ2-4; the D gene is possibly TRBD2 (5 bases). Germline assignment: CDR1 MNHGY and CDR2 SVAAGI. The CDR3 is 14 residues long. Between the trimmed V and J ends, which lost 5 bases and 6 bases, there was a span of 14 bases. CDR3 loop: CASSGLEGTNIQYF. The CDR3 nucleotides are TGTGCCAGCAGTGGACTTGAGGGTACAAACATTCAGTACTTC.

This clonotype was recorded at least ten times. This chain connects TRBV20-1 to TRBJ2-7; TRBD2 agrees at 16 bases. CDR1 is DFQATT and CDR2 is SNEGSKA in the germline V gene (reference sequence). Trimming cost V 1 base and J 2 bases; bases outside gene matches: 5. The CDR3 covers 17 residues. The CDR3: CSARGLGTSGRAYEQYF. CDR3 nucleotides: TGCAGTGCTAGAGGTCTCGGGACTAGCGGGAGGGCCTACGAGCAGTACTTC.

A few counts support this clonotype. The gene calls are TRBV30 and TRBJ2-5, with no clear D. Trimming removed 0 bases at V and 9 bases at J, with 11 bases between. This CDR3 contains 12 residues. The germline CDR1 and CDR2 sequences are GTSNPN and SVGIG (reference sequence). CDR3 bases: TGTGCCTGGAGTGTATCCGTAAGCGCCCAGTACTTC. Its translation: CAWSVSVSAQYF.

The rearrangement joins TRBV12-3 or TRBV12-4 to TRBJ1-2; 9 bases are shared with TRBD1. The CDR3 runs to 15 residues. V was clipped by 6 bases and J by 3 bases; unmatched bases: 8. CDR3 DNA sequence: TGTGCCAGCAGCCTTCGGGGGACAGGGTACTATGGCTACACCTTC. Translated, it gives CASSLRGTGYYGYTF.

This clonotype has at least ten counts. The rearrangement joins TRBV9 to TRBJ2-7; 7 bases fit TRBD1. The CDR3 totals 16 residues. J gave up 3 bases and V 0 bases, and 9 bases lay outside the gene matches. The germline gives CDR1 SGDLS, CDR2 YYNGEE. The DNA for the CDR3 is TGTGCCAGCAGCGTAGATCCGGACAGGACTGGCTACGAGCAGTACTTC. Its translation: CASSVDPDRTGYEQYF.

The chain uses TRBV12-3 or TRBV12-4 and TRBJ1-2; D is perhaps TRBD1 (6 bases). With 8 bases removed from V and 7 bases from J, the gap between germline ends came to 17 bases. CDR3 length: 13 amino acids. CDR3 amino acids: CASHLVGDTGYTF. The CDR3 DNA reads TGTGCCAGCCACCTGGTGGGGGACACTGGCTACACCTTC.

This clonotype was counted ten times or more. The CDR3 sequence: CSVAREVGYTF. Here the CDR3 DNA reads TGCAGCGTCGCAAGGGAGGTTGGCTACACCTTC. The chain links TRBV29-1 to TRBJ1-2; no reliable D call. V was shortened by 6 bases and J by 7 bases, with 12 bases between the two germline ends. This CDR3 has 11 amino acids. Germline CDR1 is SQVTM and CDR2 is ANQGSEA.

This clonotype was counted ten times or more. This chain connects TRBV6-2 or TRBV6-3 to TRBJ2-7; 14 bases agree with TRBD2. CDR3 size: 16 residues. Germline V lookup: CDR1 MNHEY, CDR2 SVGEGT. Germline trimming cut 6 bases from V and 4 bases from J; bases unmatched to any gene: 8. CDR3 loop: CASRPPGLAGVYEQYF. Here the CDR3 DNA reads TGTGCCAGCAGGCCTCCGGGACTAGCGGGAGTGTACGAGCAGTACTTC.

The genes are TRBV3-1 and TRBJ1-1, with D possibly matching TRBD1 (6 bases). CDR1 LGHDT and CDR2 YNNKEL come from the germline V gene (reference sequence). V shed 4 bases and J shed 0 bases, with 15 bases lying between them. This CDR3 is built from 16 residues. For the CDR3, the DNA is TGTGCCAGCAGCCTACGACAGGCGACCATGAACACTGAAGCTTTCTTT. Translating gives CASSLRQATMNTEAFF.

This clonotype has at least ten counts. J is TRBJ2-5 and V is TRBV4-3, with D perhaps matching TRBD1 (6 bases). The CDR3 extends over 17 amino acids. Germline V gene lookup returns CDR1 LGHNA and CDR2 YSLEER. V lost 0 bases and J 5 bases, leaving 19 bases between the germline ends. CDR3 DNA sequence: TGCGCCAGCAGCCAAGATTGGCCACAAGGGGGACCGGAGACCCAGTACTTC. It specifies CASSQDWPQGGPETQYF.

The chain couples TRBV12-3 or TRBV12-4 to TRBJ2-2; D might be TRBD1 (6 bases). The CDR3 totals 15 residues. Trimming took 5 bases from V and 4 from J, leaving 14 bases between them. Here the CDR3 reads CASSPRDIFTGELFF. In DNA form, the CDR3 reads TGTGCCAGCAGTCCCCGGGACATTTTCACCGGGGAGCTGTTTTTT.

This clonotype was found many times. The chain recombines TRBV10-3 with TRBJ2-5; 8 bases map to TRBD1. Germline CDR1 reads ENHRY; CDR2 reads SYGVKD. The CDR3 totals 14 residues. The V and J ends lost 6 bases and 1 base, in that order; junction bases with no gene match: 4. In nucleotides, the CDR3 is TGTGCCATCAGCTACGGACAGGGCCAAGAGACCCAGTACTTC. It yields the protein CAISYGQGQETQYF.

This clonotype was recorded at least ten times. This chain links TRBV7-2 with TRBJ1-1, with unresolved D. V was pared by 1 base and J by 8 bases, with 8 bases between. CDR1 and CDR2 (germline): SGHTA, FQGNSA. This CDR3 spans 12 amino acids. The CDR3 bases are TGTGCCAGCAGCTTAGTCCCCGGCGAAGCTTTCTTT. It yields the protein CASSLVPGEAFF.

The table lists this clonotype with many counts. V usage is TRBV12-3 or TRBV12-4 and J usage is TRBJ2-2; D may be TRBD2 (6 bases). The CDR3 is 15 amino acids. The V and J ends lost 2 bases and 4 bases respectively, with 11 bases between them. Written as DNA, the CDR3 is TGTGCCAGCAGTTTAAGCGGGTCGGGCACCGGGGAGCTGTTTTTT. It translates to CASSLSGSGTGELFF.

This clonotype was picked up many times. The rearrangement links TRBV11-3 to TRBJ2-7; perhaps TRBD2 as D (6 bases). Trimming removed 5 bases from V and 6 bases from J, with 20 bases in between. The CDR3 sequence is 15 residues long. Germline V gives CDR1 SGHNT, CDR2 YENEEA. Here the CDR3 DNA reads TGTGCCAGCAGCGCATGGGACGGGAGTTCTACCGAGCAGTACTTC. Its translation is CASSAWDGSSTEQYF.

CDR3 amino acids: CASDNRVFAFF. As DNA, the CDR3 is TGTGCCAGCGACAATCGGGTGTTTGCTTTCTTT. J is TRBJ1-1 and V is TRBV28, with unresolved D. CDR3 size: 11 residues. Germline V CDR1 and CDR2: MDHEN, SYDVKM. V dropped 8 bases and J dropped 11 bases, with 15 bases sitting between them.

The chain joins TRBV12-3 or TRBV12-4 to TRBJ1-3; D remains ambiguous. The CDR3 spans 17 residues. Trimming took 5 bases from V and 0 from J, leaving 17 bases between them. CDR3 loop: CASSAFTVATSGNTIYF. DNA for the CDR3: TGTGCCAGCAGTGCCTTTACTGTTGCGACCTCTGGAAACACCATATATTTT.

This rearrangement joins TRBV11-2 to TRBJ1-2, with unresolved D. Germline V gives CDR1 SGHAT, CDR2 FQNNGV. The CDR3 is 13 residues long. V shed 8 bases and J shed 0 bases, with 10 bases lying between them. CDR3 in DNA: TGTGCCAGCTTTCCGGCACCTAACTATGGCTACACCTTC. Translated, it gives CASFPAPNYGYTF. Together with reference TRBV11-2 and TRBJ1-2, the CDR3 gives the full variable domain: EAGVAQSPRYKIIEKRQSVAFWCNPISGHATLYWYQQILGQGPKLLIQFQNNGVVDDSQLPKDRFSAERLKGVDSTLKIQPAKLEDSAVYLCASFPAPNYGYTFGSGTRLTVV.

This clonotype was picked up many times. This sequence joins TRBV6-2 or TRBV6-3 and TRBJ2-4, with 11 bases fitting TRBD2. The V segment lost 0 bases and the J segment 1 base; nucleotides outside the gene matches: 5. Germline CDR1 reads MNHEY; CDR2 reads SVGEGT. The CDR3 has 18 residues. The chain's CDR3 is CASSYSKTSGTAKNIQYF. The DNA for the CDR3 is TGTGCCAGCAGTTACTCCAAGACTAGCGGGACGGCCAAAAACATTCAGTACTTC.

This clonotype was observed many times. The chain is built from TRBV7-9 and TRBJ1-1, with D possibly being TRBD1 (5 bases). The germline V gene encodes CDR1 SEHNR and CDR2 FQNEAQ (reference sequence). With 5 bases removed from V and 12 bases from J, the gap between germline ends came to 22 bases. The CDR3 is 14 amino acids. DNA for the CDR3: TGTGCCAGCAGCCTCGGAGGGGTCTCGTCGGTGTCTTTCTTT. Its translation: CASSLGGVSSVSFF.

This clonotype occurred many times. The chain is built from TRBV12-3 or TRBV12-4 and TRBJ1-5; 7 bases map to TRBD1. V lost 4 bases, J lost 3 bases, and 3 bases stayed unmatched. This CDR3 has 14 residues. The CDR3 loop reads CASSYGQANQPQHF. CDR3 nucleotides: TGTGCCAGCAGTTATGGACAGGCCAATCAGCCCCAGCATTTT.

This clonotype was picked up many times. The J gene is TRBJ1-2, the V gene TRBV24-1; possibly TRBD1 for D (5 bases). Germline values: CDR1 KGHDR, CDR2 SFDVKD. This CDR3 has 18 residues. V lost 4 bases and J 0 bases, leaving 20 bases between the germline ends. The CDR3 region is CATSERPGRKVSNYGYTF. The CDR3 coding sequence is TGTGCCACCAGTGAGCGCCCGGGACGGAAGGTTTCTAACTATGGCTACACCTTC.

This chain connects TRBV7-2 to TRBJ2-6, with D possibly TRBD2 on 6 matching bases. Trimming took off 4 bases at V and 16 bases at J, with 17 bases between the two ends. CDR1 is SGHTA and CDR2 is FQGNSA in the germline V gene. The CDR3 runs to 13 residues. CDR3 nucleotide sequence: TGTGCCAGCAGCTATATAGCGAGGAGGGAACTGACTTTC. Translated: CASSYIARRELTF.

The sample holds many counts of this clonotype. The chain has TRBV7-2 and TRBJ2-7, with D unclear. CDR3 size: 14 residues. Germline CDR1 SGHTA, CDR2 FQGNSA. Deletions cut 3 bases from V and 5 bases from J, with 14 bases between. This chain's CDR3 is CASSFLKIPNEQYF. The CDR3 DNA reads TGTGCCAGCAGCTTCCTCAAGATCCCGAACGAGCAGTACTTC. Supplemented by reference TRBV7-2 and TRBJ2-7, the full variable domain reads GAGVSQSPSNKVTEKGKDVELRCDPISGHTALYWYRQSLGQGLEFLIYFQGNSAPDKSGLPSDRFSAERTGGSVSTLTIQRTQQEDSAVYLCASSFLKIPNEQYFGPGTRLTVT.

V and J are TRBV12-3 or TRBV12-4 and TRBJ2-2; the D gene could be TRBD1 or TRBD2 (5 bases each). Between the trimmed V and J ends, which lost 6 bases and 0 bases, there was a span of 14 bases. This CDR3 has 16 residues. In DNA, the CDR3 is TGTGCCAGCAGCGTCCCGGGACGCTCGAACACCGGGGAGCTGTTTTTT. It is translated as CASSVPGRSNTGELFF.

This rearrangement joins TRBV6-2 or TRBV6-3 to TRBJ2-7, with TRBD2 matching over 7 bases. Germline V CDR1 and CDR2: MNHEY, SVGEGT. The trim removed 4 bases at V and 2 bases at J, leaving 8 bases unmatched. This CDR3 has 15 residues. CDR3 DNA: TGTGCCAGCAGTTTCGTACGCGCGGGAGCCTACGAGCAGTACTTC. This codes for CASSFVRAGAYEQYF.

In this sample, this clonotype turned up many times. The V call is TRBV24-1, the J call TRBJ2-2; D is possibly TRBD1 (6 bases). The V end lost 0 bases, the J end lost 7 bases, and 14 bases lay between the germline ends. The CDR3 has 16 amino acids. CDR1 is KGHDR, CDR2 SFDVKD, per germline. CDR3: CATSDLPAQGSGELFF. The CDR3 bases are TGTGCCACCAGTGATTTGCCGGCCCAGGGGAGCGGGGAGCTGTTTTTT.

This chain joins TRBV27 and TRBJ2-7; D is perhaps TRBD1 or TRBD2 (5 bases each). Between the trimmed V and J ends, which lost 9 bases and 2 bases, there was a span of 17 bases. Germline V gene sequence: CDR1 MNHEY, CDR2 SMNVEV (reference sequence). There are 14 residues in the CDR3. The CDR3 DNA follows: TGTGCCAGGCAAATCCGGGACGGTCCCTACGAGCAGTACTTC. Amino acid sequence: CARQIRDGPYEQYF.

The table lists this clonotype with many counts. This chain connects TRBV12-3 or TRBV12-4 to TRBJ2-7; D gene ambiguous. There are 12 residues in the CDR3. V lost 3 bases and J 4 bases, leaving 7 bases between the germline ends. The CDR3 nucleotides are TGTGCCAGCAGTTTTAGGGTGTACGAGCAGTACTTC. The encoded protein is CASSFRVYEQYF.